The clone carrying this T cell receptor beta chain was counted once. One base separates it from a far larger clone, so it is likely a read error. The same CDR3 arises from other DNA sequences in this sample as well. V dropped 2 bases and J dropped 1 base, with 2 bases sitting between them. The CDR3 has 12 amino acids. This sample was taken from a study of blood T cell repertoires in COVID-19. Overall study: From T cells, B-cell-depleted T cells, or PBMCs came the material, which was cDNA or gDNA.

Original methodology: Nucleated cell number was recorded as an estimate derived from reference gene primer amplification. Produced via immunoSEQ multiplex PCR; TCRdb's table is partial and in-frame only. The V and J calls and clone size are taken from that table; D and trimming were inferred from the DNA. The table has a few hundred thousand clones, about 85% seen once; the top ten hold under 7%. Participants were aged roughly 18 to 90 years, lived in 20 to 30 US areas, and enrolled virtually. Participants had their cohort set by participant-reported clinical history. The receptor comes from a woman in her forties or fifties who had been exposed to COVID-19. This chain connects TRBV12-3 or TRBV12-4 to TRBJ1-1; the D is unclear. Sequenced input: PBMCs or T cells enriched from blood (not recorded which). The CDR3 DNA reads TGTGCCAGCAGTTTACAGAACACTGAAGCTTTCTTT. Encoded protein: CASSLQNTEAFF.